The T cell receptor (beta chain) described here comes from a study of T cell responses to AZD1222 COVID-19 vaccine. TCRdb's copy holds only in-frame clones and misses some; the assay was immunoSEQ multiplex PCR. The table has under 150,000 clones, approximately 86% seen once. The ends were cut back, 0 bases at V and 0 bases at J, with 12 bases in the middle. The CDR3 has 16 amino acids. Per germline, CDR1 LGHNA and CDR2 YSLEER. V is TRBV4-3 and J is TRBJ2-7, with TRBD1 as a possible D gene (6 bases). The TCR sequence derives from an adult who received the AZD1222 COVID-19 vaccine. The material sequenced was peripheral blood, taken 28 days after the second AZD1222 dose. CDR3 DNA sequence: TGCGCCAGCAGCCAAGATTCGACAGGTGGCTCCTACGAGCAGTACTTC. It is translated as CASSQDSTGGSYEQYF.